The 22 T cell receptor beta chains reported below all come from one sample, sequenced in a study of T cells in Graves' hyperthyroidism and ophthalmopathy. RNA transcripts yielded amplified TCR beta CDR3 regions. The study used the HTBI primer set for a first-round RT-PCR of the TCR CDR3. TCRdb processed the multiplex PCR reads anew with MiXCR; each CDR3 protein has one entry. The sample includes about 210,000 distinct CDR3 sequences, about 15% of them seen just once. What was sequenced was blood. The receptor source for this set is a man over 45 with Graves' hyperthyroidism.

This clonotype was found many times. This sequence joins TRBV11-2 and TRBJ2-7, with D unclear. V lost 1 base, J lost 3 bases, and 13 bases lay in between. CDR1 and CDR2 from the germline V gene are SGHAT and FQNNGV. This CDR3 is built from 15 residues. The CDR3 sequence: CASSLVPGIGYEQYF. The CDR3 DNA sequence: TGTGCCAGCAGCTTAGTTCCAGGAATCGGCTACGAGCAGTACTTC.

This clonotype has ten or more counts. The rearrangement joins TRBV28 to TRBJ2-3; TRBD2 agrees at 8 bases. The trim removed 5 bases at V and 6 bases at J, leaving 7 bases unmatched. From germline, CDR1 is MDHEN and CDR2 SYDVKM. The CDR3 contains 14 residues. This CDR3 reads CASSPLAGRDTQYF. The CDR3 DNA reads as TGTGCCAGCAGTCCCTTAGCGGGGCGGGATACGCAGTATTTT. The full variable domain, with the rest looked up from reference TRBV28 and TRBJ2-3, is DVKVTQSSRYLVKRTGEKVFLECVQDMDHENMFWYRQDPGLGLRLIYFSYDVKMKEKGDIPEGYSVSREKKERFSLILESASTNQTSMYLCASSPLAGRDTQYFGPGTRLTVL.

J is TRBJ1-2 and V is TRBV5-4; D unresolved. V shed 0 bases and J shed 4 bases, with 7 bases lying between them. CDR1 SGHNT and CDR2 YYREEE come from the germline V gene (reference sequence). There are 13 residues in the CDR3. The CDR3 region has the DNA TGTGCCAGCAGCTTGGCCGGGATCTATGGCTACACCTTC. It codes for CASSLAGIYGYTF.

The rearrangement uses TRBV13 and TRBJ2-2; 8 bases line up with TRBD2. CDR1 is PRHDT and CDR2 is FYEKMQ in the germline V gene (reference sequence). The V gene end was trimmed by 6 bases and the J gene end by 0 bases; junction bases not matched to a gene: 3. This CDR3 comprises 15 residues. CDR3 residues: CASRVREANTGELFF. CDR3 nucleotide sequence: TGTGCCAGCAGGGTGCGGGAGGCGAACACCGGGGAGCTGTTTTTT.

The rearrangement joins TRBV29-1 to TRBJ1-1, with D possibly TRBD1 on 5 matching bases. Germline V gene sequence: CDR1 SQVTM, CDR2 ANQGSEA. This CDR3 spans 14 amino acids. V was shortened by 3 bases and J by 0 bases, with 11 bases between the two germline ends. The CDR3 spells CSVERDRMNTEAFF. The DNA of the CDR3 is TGCAGCGTTGAGAGAGACAGAATGAACACTGAAGCTTTCTTT.

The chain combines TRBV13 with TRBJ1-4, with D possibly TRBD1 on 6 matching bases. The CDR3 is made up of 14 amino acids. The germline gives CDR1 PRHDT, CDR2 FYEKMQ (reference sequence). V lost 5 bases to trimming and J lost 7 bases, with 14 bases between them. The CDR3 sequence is CASSPGHASEKLFF. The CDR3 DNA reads TGTGCCAGCAGCCCGGGACATGCGTCTGAAAAACTGTTTTTT. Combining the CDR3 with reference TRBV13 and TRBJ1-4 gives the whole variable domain AAGVIQSPRHLIKEKRETATLKCYPIPRHDTVYWYQQGPGQDPQFLISFYEKMQSDKGSIPDRFSAQQFSDYHSELNMSSLELGDSALYFCASSPGHASEKLFFGSGTQLSVL.

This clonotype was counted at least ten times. The CDR3 DNA is TGTGCCAGCAGTCCCGGGACAGGGTCCTACAATGAGCAGTTCTTC. It codes for CASSPGTGSYNEQFF. V usage is TRBV28 and J usage is TRBJ2-1; TRBD1 matches 9 bases. Germline loops: CDR1 MDHEN, CDR2 SYDVKM. The J segment lost 1 base and the V segment lost 5 bases, leaving 3 bases of the junction unmatched. This CDR3 contains 15 residues.

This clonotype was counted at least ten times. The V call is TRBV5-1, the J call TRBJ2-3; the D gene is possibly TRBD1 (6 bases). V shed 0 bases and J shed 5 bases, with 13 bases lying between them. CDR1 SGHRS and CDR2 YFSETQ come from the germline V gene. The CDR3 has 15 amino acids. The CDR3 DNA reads TGCGCCAGCAGCTTGGGGGGACACCTGGGAGATACGCAGTATTTT. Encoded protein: CASSLGGHLGDTQYF.

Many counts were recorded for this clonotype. Here the CDR3 DNA reads TGTGCCAGCAGTTTTTATGGGGATACGCAGTATTTT. It specifies CASSFYGDTQYF. This chain links TRBV28 with TRBJ2-3; D is uncertain. Germline V CDR1 and CDR2: MDHEN, SYDVKM. V was trimmed by 3 bases and J by 6 bases, leaving 7 bases between them. This CDR3 comprises 12 residues.

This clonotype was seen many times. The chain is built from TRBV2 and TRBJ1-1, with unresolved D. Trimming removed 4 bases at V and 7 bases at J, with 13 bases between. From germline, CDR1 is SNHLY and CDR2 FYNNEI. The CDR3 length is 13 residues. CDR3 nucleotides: TGTGCCAGCAGTGTCAGTCCCCAGCTTGAAGCTTTCTTT. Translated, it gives CASSVSPQLEAFF.

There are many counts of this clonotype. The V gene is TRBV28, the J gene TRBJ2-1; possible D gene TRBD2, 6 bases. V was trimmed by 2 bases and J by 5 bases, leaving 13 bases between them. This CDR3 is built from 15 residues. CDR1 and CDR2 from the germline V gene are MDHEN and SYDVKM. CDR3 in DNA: TGTGCCAGCAGTTTAATTTGGAGGGGTGACAATGAGCAGTTCTTC. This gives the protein CASSLIWRGDNEQFF. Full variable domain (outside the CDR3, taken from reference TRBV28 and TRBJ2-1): DVKVTQSSRYLVKRTGEKVFLECVQDMDHENMFWYRQDPGLGLRLIYFSYDVKMKEKGDIPEGYSVSREKKERFSLILESASTNQTSMYLCASSLIWRGDNEQFFGPGTRLTVL.

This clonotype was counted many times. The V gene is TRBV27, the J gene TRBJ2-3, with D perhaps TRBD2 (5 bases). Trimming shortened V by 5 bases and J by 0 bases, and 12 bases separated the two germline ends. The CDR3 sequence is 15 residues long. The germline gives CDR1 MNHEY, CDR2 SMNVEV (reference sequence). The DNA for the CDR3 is TGTGCCAGCAGTCACCAGGACTTTAGCACAGATACGCAGTATTTT. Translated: CASSHQDFSTDTQYF.

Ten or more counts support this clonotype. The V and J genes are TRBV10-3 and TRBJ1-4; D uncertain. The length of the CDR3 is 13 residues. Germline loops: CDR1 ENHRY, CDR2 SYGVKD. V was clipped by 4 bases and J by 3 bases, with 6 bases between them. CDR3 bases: TGTGCCATCAGTGCCCGACCTAATGAAAAACTGTTTTTT. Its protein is CAISARPNEKLFF.

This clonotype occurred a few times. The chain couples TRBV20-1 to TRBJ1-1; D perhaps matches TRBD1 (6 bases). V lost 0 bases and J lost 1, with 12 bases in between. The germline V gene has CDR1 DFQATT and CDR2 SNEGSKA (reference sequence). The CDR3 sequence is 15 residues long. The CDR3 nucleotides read TGCAGTGCTAGAGATTTCGTCAGGGGGAACACTGAAGCTTTCTTT. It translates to CSARDFVRGNTEAFF.

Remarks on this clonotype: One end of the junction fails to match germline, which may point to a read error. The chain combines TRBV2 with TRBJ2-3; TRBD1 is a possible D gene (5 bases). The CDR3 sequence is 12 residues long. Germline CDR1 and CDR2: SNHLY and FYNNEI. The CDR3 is CASSENTGTQYF. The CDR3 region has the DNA TGTGCCAGCAGTGAGAACACAGGTACGCAGTATTTT.

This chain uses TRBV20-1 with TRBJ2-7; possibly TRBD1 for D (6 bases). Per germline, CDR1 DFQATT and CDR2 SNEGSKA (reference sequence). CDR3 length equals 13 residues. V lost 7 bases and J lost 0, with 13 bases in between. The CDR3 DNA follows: TGCAGTGTATACAGGGTCCCCTCCTACGAGCAGTACTTC. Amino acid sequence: CSVYRVPSYEQYF.

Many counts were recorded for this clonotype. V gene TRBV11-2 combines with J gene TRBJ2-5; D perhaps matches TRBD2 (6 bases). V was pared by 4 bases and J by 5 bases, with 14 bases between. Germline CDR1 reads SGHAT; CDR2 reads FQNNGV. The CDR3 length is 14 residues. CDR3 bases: TGTGCCAGCAGCTCCTCTCATCGGGGGGAGACCCAGTACTTC. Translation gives CASSSSHRGETQYF.

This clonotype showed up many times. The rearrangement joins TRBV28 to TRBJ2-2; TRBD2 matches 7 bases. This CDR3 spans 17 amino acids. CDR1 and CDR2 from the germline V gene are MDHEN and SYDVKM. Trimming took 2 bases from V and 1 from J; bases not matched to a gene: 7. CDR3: CASSLRRSSGNTGELFF. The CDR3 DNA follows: TGTGCCAGCAGTTTACGGAGGTCTAGCGGGAACACCGGGGAGCTGTTTTTT. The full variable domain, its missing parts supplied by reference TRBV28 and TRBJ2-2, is DVKVTQSSRYLVKRTGEKVFLECVQDMDHENMFWYRQDPGLGLRLIYFSYDVKMKEKGDIPEGYSVSREKKERFSLILESASTNQTSMYLCASSLRRSSGNTGELFFGEGSRLTVL.

The CDR3 DNA sequence: TGTGCCAGCAAAGGGTTTGCCACTAGTTCCGGGGAGCTGTTTTTT. Translating it yields CASKGFATSSGELFF. V usage is TRBV2 and J usage is TRBJ2-2; possible D gene TRBD2, 5 bases. CDR3 size: 15 residues. V lost 7 bases to trimming and J lost 6 bases, with 18 bases between them. The V gene's germline CDR1 is SNHLY and CDR2 FYNNEI.

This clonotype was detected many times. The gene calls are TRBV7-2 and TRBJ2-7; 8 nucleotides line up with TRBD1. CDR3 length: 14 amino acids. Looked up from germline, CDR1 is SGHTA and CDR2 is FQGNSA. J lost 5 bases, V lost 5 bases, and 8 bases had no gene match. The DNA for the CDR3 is TGTGCCAGCAGCCAACAGGGGGTAATGAACGAGCAGTACTTC. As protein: CASSQQGVMNEQYF. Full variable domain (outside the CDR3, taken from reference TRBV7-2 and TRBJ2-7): GAGVSQSPSNKVTEKGKDVELRCDPISGHTALYWYRQSLGQGLEFLIYFQGNSAPDKSGLPSDRFSAERTGGSVSTLTIQRTQQEDSAVYLCASSQQGVMNEQYFGPGTRLTVT.

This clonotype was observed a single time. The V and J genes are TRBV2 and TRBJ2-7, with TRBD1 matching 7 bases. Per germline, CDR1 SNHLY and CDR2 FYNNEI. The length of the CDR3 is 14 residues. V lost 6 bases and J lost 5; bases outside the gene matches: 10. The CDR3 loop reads CASRETGNSHEQYF. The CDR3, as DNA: TGTGCCAGCAGGGAGACAGGGAATAGCCACGAGCAGTACTTC.

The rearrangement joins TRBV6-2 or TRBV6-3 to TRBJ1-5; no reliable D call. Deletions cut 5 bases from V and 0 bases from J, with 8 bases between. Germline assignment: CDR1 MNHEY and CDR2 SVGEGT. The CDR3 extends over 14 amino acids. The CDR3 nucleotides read TGTGCCAGCAGTCCGCACCATAGCAATCAGCCCCAGCATTTT. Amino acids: CASSPHHSNQPQHF.